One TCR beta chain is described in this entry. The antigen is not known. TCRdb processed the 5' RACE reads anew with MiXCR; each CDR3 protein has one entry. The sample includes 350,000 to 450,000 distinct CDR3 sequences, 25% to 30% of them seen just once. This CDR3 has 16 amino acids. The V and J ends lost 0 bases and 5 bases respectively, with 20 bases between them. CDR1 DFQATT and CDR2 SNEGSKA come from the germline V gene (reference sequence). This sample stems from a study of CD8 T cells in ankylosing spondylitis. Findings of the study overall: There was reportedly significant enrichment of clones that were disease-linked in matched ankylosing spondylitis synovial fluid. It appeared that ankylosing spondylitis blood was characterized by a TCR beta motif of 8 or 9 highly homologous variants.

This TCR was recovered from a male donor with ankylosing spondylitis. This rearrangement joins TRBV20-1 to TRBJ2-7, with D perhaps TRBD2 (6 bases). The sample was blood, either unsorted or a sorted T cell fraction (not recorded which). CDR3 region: CSARDGLPFSSDEQYF. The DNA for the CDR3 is TGCAGTGCTAGAGATGGCCTACCGTTCTCTAGCGACGAGCAGTACTTC.